These 5 T cell receptor beta chains originate from one sample sequenced in a study of T cells in localized non-small cell lung cancer. Only in-frame clones appear in the TCRdb table, and some are missing; sequencing was by immunoSEQ multiplex PCR. The sample has roughly 50,000 clones, under 85% seen once. The material sequenced was peripheral blood, taken before any cancer treatment. The receptors were gathered from a female donor at least 60 years old with stage II squamous cell lung carcinoma.

This chain connects TRBV30 to TRBJ1-3, with D unclear. Germline CDR1 reads GTSNPN; CDR2 reads SVGIG (reference sequence). There are 14 residues in the CDR3. Trimming shortened V by 2 bases and J by 3 bases, and 11 bases separated the two germline ends. The CDR3 nucleotides read TGTGCCTGGAGTCCTAACAGAATTGGAAACACCATATATTTT. Amino acid sequence: CAWSPNRIGNTIYF.

In its sample, this clone was seen a few times. The chain carries TRBV21-1 and TRBJ2-1. TRBV21-1 is given as a pseudogene. CDR3 length: 13 residues. The CDR3 spells CASSTRTGNEQFF. In DNA form, the CDR3 reads TGTGCCAGCAGCACCCGGACGGGCAATGAGCAGTTCTTC.

This clone was counted many times. The CDR3, as DNA: TGTGCCAGCGGCCCCGGGAGTGATCACACCGGGGAGCTGTTTTTT. Its protein product is CASGPGSDHTGELFF. The chain uses TRBV2 and TRBJ2-2; D possibly corresponds to TRBD2 (6 bases). V was cut by 8 bases and J by 3 bases, with 16 bases left in between. The CDR3 covers 15 residues. Germline values: CDR1 SNHLY, CDR2 FYNNEI. Together with reference TRBV2 and TRBJ2-2, the CDR3 gives the full variable domain: EPEVTQTPSHQVTQMGQEVILRCVPISNHLYFYWYRQILGQKVEFLVSFYNNEISEKSEIFDDQFSVERPDGSNFTLKIRSTKLEDSAMYFCASGPGSDHTGELFFGEGSRLTVL.

The rearrangement joins TRBV4-1 to TRBJ1-1, with D perhaps matching TRBD1 (5 bases). V was clipped by 0 bases and J by 5 bases, with 10 bases between them. Per germline, CDR1 MGHRA and CDR2 YSYEKL. The CDR3 totals 14 residues. CDR3 sequence reads: CASSQERGDTEAFF. CDR3 coding DNA: TGCGCCAGCAGCCAAGAAAGGGGAGATACTGAAGCTTTCTTT.

The chain carries TRBV2 and TRBJ2-1, with 10 bases fitting TRBD1. J was trimmed by 6 bases and V by 7 bases; bases with no gene match: 6. The germline gives CDR1 SNHLY, CDR2 FYNNEI. The CDR3 is 14 amino acids. The DNA for the CDR3 is TGTGCCAGCAAGCGACAGGGGGCCAGCAATGAGCAGTTCTTC. Protein sequence: CASKRQGASNEQFF.